This T cell receptor (beta chain) derives from a study of blood T cell repertoires in COVID-19. Turning to the study itself: Samples came from the United States, Italy and Spain, spanning acute and convalescent COVID-19.

Source study methods: Amplified reference gene primers provided the basis for estimating nucleated cell counts. Only in-frame clones appear in the TCRdb table, and some are missing; sequencing was by immunoSEQ multiplex PCR. V and J calls and clone size follow that table, whereas D and trimming were derived from the DNA. The table has about 240,000 clones, about four fifths seen once. CDR1 LNHNV and CDR2 YYDKDF come from the germline V gene (reference sequence). Trimming cost V 0 bases and J 0 bases, with 6 bases left between them. CDR3 size: 15 residues. The source material was peripheral blood. The chain is built from TRBV15 and TRBJ2-1, with D perhaps TRBD1 (6 bases). This clonotype originated in a woman at least 80 years old with acute or convalescent COVID-19. CDR3 in amino acids: CATSRDRGSYNEQFF. The CDR3 bases are TGTGCCACCAGCAGAGACAGGGGCTCCTACAATGAGCAGTTCTTC. Supplemented by reference TRBV15 and TRBJ2-1, the full variable domain reads DAMVIQNPRYQVTQFGKPVTLSCSQTLNHNVMYWYQQKSSQAPKLLFHYYDKDFNNEADTPDNFQSRRPNTSFCFLDIRSPGLGDTAMYLCATSRDRGSYNEQFFGPGTRLTVL.